The sample holds a few counts of the clone carrying this T cell receptor (beta chain). The use of a sample-barcoded 5' primer and a J-beta primer mix characterized a second PCR of roughly 6 to 11 cycles. Via MiXCR, TCRdb re-called the 5' RACE reads, giving one row per CDR3 protein. Of about 800,000 distinct CDR3 sequences in the sample, around 45% are singletons; the top ten hold 18%. This sample stems from a study of blood T cells in healthy people across ages. The CDR3 has 13 amino acids. Germline-derived CDR1 and CDR2 are MGHRA and YSYEKL. The V end lost 3 bases, the J end lost 7 bases, and 9 bases lay between the germline ends.

Sample: blood. This receptor was obtained from a man older than 75 in good health. This sequence joins TRBV4-1 and TRBJ2-2, with D maybe TRBD2 (5 bases). The CDR3 nucleotides are TGCGCCAGCAGCCAGATAGAGGGCGGGGAGCTGTTTTTT. It yields the protein CASSQIEGGELFF.